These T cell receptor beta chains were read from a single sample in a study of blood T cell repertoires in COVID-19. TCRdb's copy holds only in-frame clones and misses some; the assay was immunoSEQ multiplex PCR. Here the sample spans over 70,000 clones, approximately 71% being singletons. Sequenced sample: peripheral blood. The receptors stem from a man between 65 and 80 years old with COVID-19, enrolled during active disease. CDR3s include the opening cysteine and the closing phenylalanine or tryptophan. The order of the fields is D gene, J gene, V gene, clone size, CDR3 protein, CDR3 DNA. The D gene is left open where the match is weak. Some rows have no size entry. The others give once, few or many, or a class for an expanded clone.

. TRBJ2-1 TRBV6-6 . CASTKIPYNEQFF TGTGCCAGCACTAAAATCCCCTACAATGAGCAGTTCTTC
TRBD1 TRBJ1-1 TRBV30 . CAWRPVDRQNTEAFF TGTGCCTGGCGACCTGTGGACAGGCAGAACACTGAAGCTTTCTTT
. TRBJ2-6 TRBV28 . CASSLTGFSGANVLTF TGTGCCAGCAGTTTAACAGGTTTTTCTGGGGCCAACGTCCTGACTTTC
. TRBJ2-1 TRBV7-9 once CASTTWDSSLYNEQFF TGTGCCAGCACCACTTGGGACTCTTCCCTCTACAATGAGCAGTTCTTC
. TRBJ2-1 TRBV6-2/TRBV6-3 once CASSLTKIRDEQFF TGTGCCAGCAGTCTTACTAAAATAAGAGATGAGCAGTTCTTC
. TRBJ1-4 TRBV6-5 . CASNRVSPSELFF TGTGCCAGCAACAGGGTATCTCCGAGTGAACTGTTTTTT
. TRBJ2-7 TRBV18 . CASSPARDPSYEQYF TGTGCCAGCTCACCAGCGCGGGATCCTTCCTACGAGCAGTACTTC
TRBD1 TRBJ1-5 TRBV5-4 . CASSTGTGDQPQHF TGTGCCAGCAGCACCGGGACAGGGGATCAGCCCCAGCATTTT
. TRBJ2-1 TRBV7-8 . CASSFGGSGNEQFF TGTGCCAGCAGCTTTGGAGGGAGTGGGAATGAGCAGTTCTTC
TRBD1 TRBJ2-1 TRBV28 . CASSFFRTGRNEQFF TGTGCCAGCAGTTTTTTTAGGACAGGGCGGAATGAGCAGTTCTTC
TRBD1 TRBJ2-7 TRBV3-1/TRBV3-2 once CASSQDWTGARTRIGYEQYF TGTGCCAGCAGCCAAGATTGGACAGGGGCCAGGACTAGAATCGGGTACGAGCAGTACTTC
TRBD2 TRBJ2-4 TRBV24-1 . CATSDSQRGTHVQYF TGTGCCACCAGTGATTCCCAGCGGGGGACTCATGTTCAGTACTTC
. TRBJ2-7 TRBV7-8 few CASSPWGRDYEQYF TGTGCCAGCAGCCCCTGGGGCAGGGATTACGAGCAGTACTTC
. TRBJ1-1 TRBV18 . CASSPLLRNTEAFF TGTGCCAGCTCACCACTTTTGAGGAACACTGAAGCTTTCTTT
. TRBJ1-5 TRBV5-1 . CASSLAGANQPQHF TGCGCCAGCAGCTTGGCAGGGGCCAATCAGCCCCAGCATTTT
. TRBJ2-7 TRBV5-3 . CARSLGRTYEQYF TGTGCCAGAAGCTTGGGCAGAACCTACGAGCAGTACTTC
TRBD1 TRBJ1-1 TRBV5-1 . CASSMGQGAKMNTEAFF TGCGCCAGCAGCATGGGACAGGGGGCAAAAATGAACACTGAAGCTTTCTTT
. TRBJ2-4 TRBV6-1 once CASSEMDRLAKNIQYF TGTGCCAGCAGTGAAATGGACAGACTAGCCAAAAACATTCAGTACTTC
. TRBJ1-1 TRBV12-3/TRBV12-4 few CASSLYDGTEAFF TGTGCCAGCAGTTTGTACGACGGGACTGAAGCTTTCTTT
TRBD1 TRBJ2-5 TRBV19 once CASSIGGTGYQETQYF TGTGCCAGTAGTATAGGAGGGACAGGGTACCAAGAGACCCAGTACTTC
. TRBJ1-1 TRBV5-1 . CASRLRPGKNTEAFF TGCGCCAGCAGACTACGCCCGGGGAAGAACACTGAAGCTTTCTTT
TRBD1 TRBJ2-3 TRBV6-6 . CASSYSDRGHQYF TGTGCCAGCAGTTACTCCGACAGGGGGCATCAGTATTTT
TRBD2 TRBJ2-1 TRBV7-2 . CASSLIAGGHLEQFF TGTGCCAGCAGCTTAATTGCGGGAGGTCATCTAGAGCAGTTCTTC
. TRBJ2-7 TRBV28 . CASSRRRDEQYF TGTGCCAGCAGCCGCCGCCGGGACGAGCAGTACTTC
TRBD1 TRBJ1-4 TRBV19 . CAREGTGGTFANEKLFF TGTGCCAGGGAAGGGACAGGGGGCACGTTTGCCAATGAAAAACTGTTTTTT
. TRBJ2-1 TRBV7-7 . CASSFSPQNEQFF TGTGCTAGCAGCTTCTCCCCCCAGAATGAGCAGTTCTTC
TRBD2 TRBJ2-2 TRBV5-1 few CASSLVAGSNTGELFF TGCGCCAGCAGCTTGGTAGCGGGATCGAACACCGGGGAGCTGTTTTTT
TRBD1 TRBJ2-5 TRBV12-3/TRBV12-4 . CASRWTGKTQYF TGTGCCAGCAGATGGACAGGGAAGACCCAGTACTTC
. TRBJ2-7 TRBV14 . CASSQVIQREQYF TGTGCCAGCAGCCAAGTGATACAGAGAGAGCAGTACTTC
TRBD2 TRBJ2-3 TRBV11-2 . CASSSTLSGRGTDTQYF TGTGCCAGCAGCTCCACCCTTAGCGGGAGGGGGACAGATACGCAGTATTTT
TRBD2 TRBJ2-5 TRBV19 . CASRPGLAGKETQYF TGTGCCAGTAGGCCGGGACTAGCGGGAAAAGAGACCCAGTACTTC
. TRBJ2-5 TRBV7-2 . CASSRYQETQYF TGTGCCAGCAGCCGGTACCAAGAGACCCAGTACTTC
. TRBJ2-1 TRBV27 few CASSLFQSSYNEQFF TGTGCCAGCAGTTTATTCCAGTCCTCCTACAATGAGCAGTTCTTC
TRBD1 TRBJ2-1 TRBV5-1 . CASSLSTGDSYNEQFF TGCGCCAGCAGCCTAAGTACAGGGGACAGCTACAATGAGCAGTTCTTC
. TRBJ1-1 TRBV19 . CASSSTYGTEAFF TGTGCCAGTAGTAGTACTTATGGCACTGAAGCTTTCTTT
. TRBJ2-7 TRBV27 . CASSLGAASSYEQYF TGTGCCAGCAGCCTAGGGGCGGCCAGCTCCTACGAGCAGTACTTC
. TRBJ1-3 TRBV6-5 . CASSYSQGLVGNTIYF TGTGCCAGCAGTTACTCTCAGGGGTTAGTTGGAAACACCATATATTTT
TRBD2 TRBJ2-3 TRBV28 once CASSGQRGRPLGDTQYF TGTGCCAGCAGTGGACAGCGGGGGAGACCCCTGGGTGATACGCAGTATTTT
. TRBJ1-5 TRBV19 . CASSTRPQSYNQPQHF TGTGCCAGTAGTACTAGACCCCAGAGCTACAATCAGCCCCAGCATTTT
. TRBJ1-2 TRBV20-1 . CSARKEDGYTF TGCAGTGCTAGAAAAGAGGATGGCTACACCTTC
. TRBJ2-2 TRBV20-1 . CSAIAAGELFF TGCAGTGCTATAGCGGCCGGGGAGCTGTTTTTT
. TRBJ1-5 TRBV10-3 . CAISAGSNQPQHF TGTGCCATATCGGCGGGCTCTAATCAGCCCCAGCATTTT
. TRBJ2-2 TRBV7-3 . CASSPSSVGELFF TGTGCCAGCAGTCCGAGCTCGGTCGGGGAGCTGTTTTTT
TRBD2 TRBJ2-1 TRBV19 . CASSRGTSGSVYEQFF TGTGCCAGTAGTCGTGGGACTAGCGGGAGTGTCTATGAGCAGTTCTTC
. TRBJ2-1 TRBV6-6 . CASSYSGRGSYNEQFF TGTGCCAGCAGTTACTCGGGCAGGGGTTCCTACAATGAGCAGTTCTTC
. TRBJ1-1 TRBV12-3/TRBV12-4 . CASSTGTHEAFF TGTGCCAGCAGTACAGGGACGCATGAAGCTTTCTTT
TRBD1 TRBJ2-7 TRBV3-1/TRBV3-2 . CASSPAGTGFYEQYF TGTGCCAGCAGCCCCGCCGGGACAGGGTTCTACGAGCAGTACTTC
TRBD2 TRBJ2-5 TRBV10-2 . CASKSGTSGQETQYF TGCGCCAGCAAATCCGGGACTAGTGGTCAAGAGACCCAGTACTTC
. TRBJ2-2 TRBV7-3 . CASSFQGTNTGELFF TGTGCCAGCAGCTTCCAGGGGACCAACACCGGGGAGCTGTTTTTT
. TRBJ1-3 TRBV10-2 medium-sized CATHVQGAPGNTIYF TGCGCCACCCACGTCCAAGGGGCGCCGGGAAACACCATATATTTT
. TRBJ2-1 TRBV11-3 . CASSLEAASEQFF TGTGCCAGCAGCTTAGAAGCGGCGTCAGAGCAGTTCTTC